The 30 T cell receptor beta chains presented below share a single source sample, sequenced in a study of blood T cell repertoires in COVID-19. The data were produced by immunoSEQ multiplex PCR, yet TCRdb's version contains in-frame clones alone and is incomplete. The data show approximately 140,000 clones, approximately 90% seen once. The specimen was peripheral blood. All receptors come from a young man with COVID-19, enrolled during active disease.

The chain recombines TRBV4-3 with TRBJ2-5; weak D call: TRBD1 (6 bases). With 3 bases removed from V and 3 bases from J, the gap between germline ends came to 11 bases. This CDR3 region has 14 residues. The germline gives CDR1 LGHNA, CDR2 YSLEER. The CDR3 DNA follows: TGCGCCAGCAGCCAGGCCCACAGGGAAGAGACCCAGTACTTC. The encoded protein is CASSQAHREETQYF.

This chain connects TRBV11-3 to TRBJ2-2; TRBD2 is a possible D gene (6 bases). Trimming removed 5 bases at V and 3 bases at J, with 16 bases between. CDR1 is SGHNT, CDR2 YENEEA, per germline. The CDR3 covers 16 residues. In DNA form, the CDR3 reads TGTGCCAGCAGCCCCCCAGGGACTCGAGACACCGGGGAGCTGTTTTTT. This gives the protein CASSPPGTRDTGELFF.

The chain combines TRBV27 with TRBJ2-7; no definite D call. V lost 2 bases to trimming and J lost 5 bases, with 7 bases between them. The CDR3 length is 12 residues. CDR1 and CDR2 (germline): MNHEY, SMNVEV (reference sequence). In nucleotides, the CDR3 is TGTGCCAGCAGTTTAATCGGTAACGAGCAGTACTTC. Encoded protein: CASSLIGNEQYF.

The rearrangement links TRBV5-1 to TRBJ1-1; no clear D. Germline CDR1 and CDR2: SGHRS and YFSETQ. The germline V and J ends were trimmed by 4 bases and 0 bases, with 10 bases remaining between them. The CDR3 is 14 amino acids. The CDR3 is CASSPDTLNTEAFF. The CDR3, as DNA: TGCGCCAGCAGCCCCGACACTTTGAACACTGAAGCTTTCTTT.

The rearrangement uses TRBV4-3 and TRBJ1-6, with 8 positions matching TRBD1. The CDR3 extends over 16 amino acids. Germline CDR1 and CDR2: LGHNA and YSLEER. The V gene end was trimmed by 2 bases and the J gene end by 9 bases; junction bases not matched to a gene: 9. CDR3 bases: TGCGCCAGCAGCCAAAGTTTCGACAGGGGTCGTTCACCCCTCCACTTT. The encoded protein is CASSQSFDRGRSPLHF.

The chain employs TRBV24-1 and TRBJ2-1; 7 bases match TRBD1. Per the germline V gene, CDR1 is KGHDR and CDR2 is SFDVKD. With V trimmed by 9 bases and J by 2 bases, 3 bases remained unmatched. The CDR3 is 13 amino acids. CDR3 residues: CATGDSTYNEQFF. The CDR3 nucleotides read TGTGCCACCGGGGACAGCACCTACAATGAGCAGTTCTTC.

CDR3: CASSFWGPDTQYF. The CDR3 DNA follows: TGTGCCAGCAGTTTTTGGGGCCCAGATACGCAGTATTTT. The V gene is TRBV6-2 or TRBV6-3, the J gene TRBJ2-3; a weak D match, TRBD1 (5 bases). The CDR3 is 13 amino acids. Trimming removed 4 bases from V and 4 bases from J, with 9 bases in between. Germline V lookup: CDR1 MNHEY, CDR2 SVGEGT.

The chain uses TRBV28 and TRBJ2-5; 8 bases match TRBD2. The CDR3 length is 14 residues. Trimming at V came to 5 bases and at J to 1 base, leaving 3 bases not matched to a gene. CDR1 and CDR2 (germline): MDHEN, SYDVKM. CDR3 nucleotides: TGTGCCAGCAGTACGGGGGGGTCCCAAGAGACCCAGTACTTC. Translation: CASSTGGSQETQYF.

This clone was counted only a few times. The chain carries TRBV5-1 and TRBJ1-6; D is ambiguous. Germline V CDR1 and CDR2: SGHRS, YFSETQ. Trimming pared 4 bases from V and 0 bases from J, leaving 5 bases between. This CDR3 contains 14 residues. The CDR3 reads CASSERSYNSPLHF. CDR3 DNA: TGCGCCAGCAGCGAGCGCTCCTATAATTCACCCCTCCACTTT.

V and J are TRBV2 and TRBJ1-5; a weak D match, TRBD1 (6 bases). CDR1 and CDR2 from the germline V gene are SNHLY and FYNNEI. Trimming left V 3 bases short and J 4 bases short, with 13 bases between. This CDR3 has 15 amino acids. The CDR3 sequence is CASSDWQGQNQPQHF. In nucleotides, the CDR3 is TGTGCCAGCAGTGACTGGCAGGGGCAAAATCAGCCCCAGCATTTT. The complete variable domain, with remaining parts taken from reference TRBV2 and TRBJ1-5, reads EPEVTQTPSHQVTQMGQEVILRCVPISNHLYFYWYRQILGQKVEFLVSFYNNEISEKSEIFDDQFSVERPDGSNFTLKIRSTKLEDSAMYFCASSDWQGQNQPQHFGDGTRLSIL.

The CDR3: CASRNLGQRETQYF. CDR3 DNA: TGTGCCAGTCGTAACCTGGGACAGCGGGAGACCCAGTACTTC. The rearrangement uses TRBV28 and TRBJ2-5; 7 bases align to TRBD1. CDR3 length: 14 amino acids. V lost 9 bases, J lost 5 bases, and 12 bases stayed unmatched. Per germline, CDR1 MDHEN and CDR2 SYDVKM.

The J gene is TRBJ2-1, the V gene TRBV4-1, with D possibly TRBD2 on 5 matching bases. The CDR3 is 16 amino acids. Trimming left V 0 bases short and J 5 bases short, with 14 bases between. In germline, CDR1 is MGHRA, CDR2 YSYEKL. The CDR3 bases are TGCGCCAGCAGCCAAGATTATTCGACTACCGACAATGAGCAGTTCTTC. Translated, it gives CASSQDYSTTDNEQFF.

Ten or more counts support this clone. V and J are TRBV4-2 and TRBJ1-5; D possibly corresponds to TRBD1 (5 bases). V was cut by 2 bases and J by 2 bases, with 13 bases left in between. The CDR3 spans 16 residues. The germline CDR1 and CDR2 sequences are LGHNA and YNFKEQ. The CDR3, as DNA: TGTGCCAGCAGCCAAAAACGGGGGGTCGGCAATCAGCCCCAGCATTTT. Protein sequence: CASSQKRGVGNQPQHF.

This chain connects TRBV14 to TRBJ2-3; 9 bases line up with TRBD2. V lost 0 bases and J lost 1; bases outside the gene matches: 5. The CDR3 contains 17 residues. The germline gives CDR1 SGHDN, CDR2 FVKESK. CDR3 residues: CASSQEVAGAGTDTQYF. The CDR3, as DNA: TGTGCCAGCAGCCAAGAGGTAGCGGGAGCGGGCACAGATACGCAGTATTTT.

V and J are TRBV9 and TRBJ2-2; D is unresolved. The CDR3 totals 13 residues. Germline assignment: CDR1 SGDLS and CDR2 YYNGEE. The V and J ends lost 4 bases and 1 base respectively, with 5 bases between them. The chain's CDR3 is CASSTQNTGELFF. The CDR3 DNA reads as TGTGCCAGCAGCACACAGAACACCGGGGAGCTGTTTTTT.

This chain links TRBV11-2 with TRBJ2-1; a possible D gene is TRBD2 (6 bases). CDR3 length equals 15 residues. The germline V gene encodes CDR1 SGHAT and CDR2 FQNNGV. The V end lost 5 bases, the J end lost 7 bases, and 18 bases lay between the germline ends. CDR3: CASSPRGLAQNEQFF. Written as DNA, the CDR3 is TGTGCCAGCAGCCCTAGGGGTCTAGCGCAGAATGAGCAGTTCTTC. The full variable domain, with the rest looked up from reference TRBV11-2 and TRBJ2-1, is EAGVAQSPRYKIIEKRQSVAFWCNPISGHATLYWYQQILGQGPKLLIQFQNNGVVDDSQLPKDRFSAERLKGVDSTLKIQPAKLEDSAVYLCASSPRGLAQNEQFFGPGTRLTVL.

The V call is TRBV3-1 (or the pseudogene TRBV3-2), the J call TRBJ2-5; maybe TRBD2 (6 bases). The V gene lost 4 bases and the J gene lost 5 bases, with 17 bases spanning the gap. The CDR3 length is 15 residues. CDR1 LGHDT and CDR2 YNNKEL come from the germline V gene (reference sequence). CDR3 coding DNA: TGTGCCAGCAGCCCCTCTTGGGGGGACCCGGAGACCCAGTACTTC. Encoded protein: CASSPSWGDPETQYF.

The rearrangement joins TRBV3-1 (or the pseudogene TRBV3-2) to TRBJ2-7, with TRBD1 matching over 10 bases. There are 16 residues in the CDR3. The germline V gene encodes CDR1 LGHDT and CDR2 YNNKEL (reference sequence). Trimming removed 4 bases from V and 6 bases from J; junction bases left unmatched: 12. The CDR3 nucleotides are TGTGCCAGCAGCCGGAGGCCCGGACAGGGGGGCGGCGAGCAGTACTTC. It is translated as CASSRRPGQGGGEQYF.

This chain links TRBV27 with TRBJ2-7; TRBD1 agrees at 9 bases. CDR3 length equals 16 residues. Germline CDR1 is MNHEY and CDR2 is SMNVEV (reference sequence). Trimming at V came to 4 bases and at J to 4 bases, leaving 11 bases not matched to a gene. The CDR3 DNA reads as TGTGCCAGCAGTTCAAACCGACAGGGGGATCTGTACGAGCAGTACTTC. Encoded protein: CASSSNRQGDLYEQYF.

The chain combines TRBV30 with TRBJ1-5; tentatively, D is TRBD1 (5 bases). Deletions cut 0 bases from V and 4 bases from J, with 7 bases between. This CDR3 contains 13 residues. The germline gives CDR1 GTSNPN, CDR2 SVGIG (reference sequence). In nucleotides, the CDR3 is TGTGCCTGGAGTGTACGGGGGAATCAGCCCCAGCATTTT. Encoded protein: CAWSVRGNQPQHF.

The genes are TRBV7-2 and TRBJ2-3; 11 nucleotides line up with TRBD1. Germline V CDR1 and CDR2: SGHTA, FQGNSA. The CDR3 has 17 amino acids. Unmatched junction bases numbered 9, after V lost 2 bases and J lost 5 bases. The CDR3 spells CASSLPLGTGGGDTQYF. The CDR3 DNA reads TGTGCCAGCAGCTTACCGCTGGGGACAGGGGGTGGAGATACGCAGTATTTT. Drawing the rest from reference TRBV7-2 and TRBJ2-3, the complete variable domain is GAGVSQSPSNKVTEKGKDVELRCDPISGHTALYWYRQSLGQGLEFLIYFQGNSAPDKSGLPSDRFSAERTGGSVSTLTIQRTQQEDSAVYLCASSLPLGTGGGDTQYFGPGTRLTVL.

The chain carries TRBV7-2 and TRBJ2-7; no reliable D call. Germline V gene sequence: CDR1 SGHTA, CDR2 FQGNSA. The length of the CDR3 is 15 residues. Trimming took off 1 base at V and 1 base at J, with 11 bases between the two ends. CDR3: CASSLEIPNSYEQYF. The CDR3 DNA is TGTGCCAGCAGCTTAGAAATACCTAATTCCTACGAGCAGTACTTC. The variable domain in full, completed from reference TRBV7-2 and TRBJ2-7, reads GAGVSQSPSNKVTEKGKDVELRCDPISGHTALYWYRQSLGQGLEFLIYFQGNSAPDKSGLPSDRFSAERTGGSVSTLTIQRTQQEDSAVYLCASSLEIPNSYEQYFGPGTRLTVT.

The chain uses TRBV6-6 and TRBJ2-2, with 10 bases identical to TRBD2. The CDR3 covers 16 residues. V dropped 2 bases and J dropped 7; count of bases not matched to a gene: 7. Per germline, CDR1 MNHNY and CDR2 SVGAGI (reference sequence). The CDR3 sequence: CASSYLLAGVGGELFF. The CDR3, as DNA: TGTGCCAGCAGTTACCTGCTAGCGGGAGTGGGCGGGGAGCTGTTTTTT.

The V gene is TRBV24-1, the J gene TRBJ2-7, with TRBD2 as a possible D gene (5 bases). Per germline, CDR1 KGHDR and CDR2 SFDVKD. The CDR3 covers 14 residues. Trimming left V 12 bases short and J 0 bases short, with 17 bases between. CDR3 DNA sequence: TGTGCCCCCGAGCTCGTGAGGGACTCCTACGAGCAGTACTTC. Protein: CAPELVRDSYEQYF.

The chain has TRBV24-1 and TRBJ2-6; no firm D call. Trimming removed 4 bases at V and 5 bases at J, with 11 bases between. The CDR3 is 15 residues long. Per germline, CDR1 KGHDR and CDR2 SFDVKD. CDR3 nucleotides: TGTGCCACCAGTGAACCAGGTATAAGGGCCAACGTCCTGACTTTC. This encodes CATSEPGIRANVLTF.

CDR3 residues: CASSPRDRGYEQYF. The CDR3 coding sequence is TGTGCCAGCAGCCCACGGGACAGGGGTTACGAGCAGTACTTC. This chain connects TRBV11-2 to TRBJ2-7, with 10 nucleotides matching TRBD1. Trimming at V came to 5 bases and at J to 4 bases, leaving 5 bases not matched to a gene. Germline CDR1 SGHAT, CDR2 FQNNGV. This CDR3 region has 14 residues.

DNA for the CDR3: TGTGCCAGCAGTTACACCCGGACAGGCCCCAATGAAGCTTTCTTT. This translates into CASSYTRTGPNEAFF. The gene calls are TRBV6-5 and TRBJ1-1; 7 nucleotides match TRBD1. This CDR3 is 15 amino acids long. CDR1 is MNHEY, CDR2 SVGAGI, per germline. Trimming at V came to 2 bases and at J to 7 bases, leaving 10 bases not matched to a gene.

The V gene is TRBV9, the J gene TRBJ1-1; 7 positions agree with TRBD1. Germline V gene lookup returns CDR1 SGDLS and CDR2 YYNGEE. V lost 2 bases and J lost 3; bases outside the gene matches: 4. The CDR3 extends over 14 amino acids. CDR3: CASSVGTGDTEAFF. CDR3 sequence (DNA): TGTGCCAGCAGCGTGGGAACAGGGGACACTGAAGCTTTCTTT.

This clone has only one observation. The rearrangement uses TRBV10-3 and TRBJ1-5, with 7 bases matching TRBD1. The germline CDR1 and CDR2 sequences are ENHRY and SYGVKD. Trimming cost V 10 bases and J 0 bases; bases outside gene matches: 3. The CDR3 has 13 amino acids. The CDR3 DNA follows: TGTGCCACCGGGACAGATAGCAATCAGCCCCAGCATTTT. Translated: CATGTDSNQPQHF.

This clone was detected once. The rearrangement links TRBV7-9 to TRBJ1-3; 9 nucleotides line up with TRBD1. V was pared by 1 base and J by 0 bases, with 4 bases of the junction left unmatched. This CDR3 comprises 17 residues. Germline V gene lookup returns CDR1 SEHNR and CDR2 FQNEAQ (reference sequence). CDR3 nucleotide sequence: TGTGCCAGCAGCTTAGACAGGGGGCTTATCTCTGGAAACACCATATATTTT. Translating it yields CASSLDRGLISGNTIYF.